Presented here are 22 T cell receptor beta chains from one specimen sequenced in a study of T cells in Graves' hyperthyroidism and ophthalmopathy. TCR beta CDR3 region amplification was performed from RNA transcripts. HTBI primers were employed in a first-round RT-PCR of the TCR CDR3. MiXCR, applied by TCRdb to the multiplex PCR reads, yields one record per CDR3 protein. Of about 770,000 distinct CDR3 sequences listed, around 19% are singletons. Sequenced: blood. The receptor source for this set is a woman aged 45-60 years with Graves' hyperthyroidism that later progressed to Graves' ophthalmopathy.

This clonotype was seen a handful of times. The chain carries TRBV5-4 and TRBJ1-1, with D unresolved. The germline V gene has CDR1 SGHNT and CDR2 YYREEE (reference sequence). CDR3 length: 15 amino acids. The ends were cut back, 2 bases at V and 3 bases at J, with 14 bases in the middle. The CDR3 region has the DNA TGTGCCAGCAGCTTCGGATTAAGAGGGCACACTGAAGCTTTCTTT. Its translation: CASSFGLRGHTEAFF.

This clonotype has at least ten counts. The chain couples TRBV7-8 to TRBJ2-3, with TRBD2 identical over 12 bases. The CDR3 extends over 17 amino acids. CDR1 and CDR2 from the germline V gene are SGHVS and FQNEAQ. J was trimmed by 1 base and V by 1 base; bases with no gene match: 3. CDR3 sequence: CASSLGLAGDRTDTQYF. The DNA for the CDR3 is TGTGCCAGCAGCTTAGGACTAGCGGGGGACCGCACAGATACGCAGTATTTT.

This clonotype came up a few times. This rearrangement joins TRBV5-1 to TRBJ1-1; D gene ambiguous. CDR1 SGHRS and CDR2 YFSETQ come from the germline V gene. The length of the CDR3 is 14 residues. V gave up 4 bases and J gave up 4 bases, with 14 bases separating them. This CDR3 is CASSEIAGPTEAFF. CDR3 nucleotide sequence: TGCGCCAGCAGCGAAATCGCAGGTCCCACTGAAGCTTTCTTT.

This clonotype was recorded a few times. This rearrangement joins TRBV27 to TRBJ2-7; 7 nucleotides align to TRBD1. The germline gives CDR1 MNHEY, CDR2 SMNVEV (reference sequence). The CDR3 has 15 residues. J lost 0 bases, V lost 4 bases, and 6 bases had no gene match. In DNA form, the CDR3 reads TGTGCCAGCAGTTCTCTGACAGGGAGCTCCTACGAGCAGTACTTC. Amino acids: CASSSLTGSSYEQYF.

This clonotype was seen only once. CDR3 nucleotides: TGTGCCAGTAGTTCGCTCTCTCGGACTGAAGCTTTCTTT. It is translated as CASSSLSRTEAFF. V and J are TRBV19 and TRBJ1-1; the D is unclear. Trimming removed 5 bases at V and 5 bases at J, with 12 bases between. CDR1 and CDR2 (germline): LNHDA, SQIVND (reference sequence). The CDR3 loop spans 13 amino acids.

This chain links TRBV20-1 with TRBJ2-3, with a possible D match to TRBD2 (6 bases). Trimming stripped 6 bases from V and 6 bases from J, with 19 bases between. The V gene's germline CDR1 is DFQATT and CDR2 SNEGSKA (reference sequence). This CDR3 is built from 14 residues. The DNA of the CDR3 is TGCAGTGCAACCGGGAGAAACCTGGGGGATACGCAGTATTTT. Amino acid sequence: CSATGRNLGDTQYF.

The chain uses TRBV2 and TRBJ1-1; 12 nucleotides agree with TRBD1. The V gene end was trimmed by 7 bases and the J gene end by 11 bases; junction bases not matched to a gene: 11. The CDR3 contains 14 residues. Germline CDR1 reads SNHLY; CDR2 reads FYNNEI. The CDR3 here is CASTGLGQGALAFF. For the CDR3, the DNA is TGTGCCAGCACTGGACTGGGACAGGGGGCTTTGGCTTTCTTT.

This chain connects TRBV6-6 to TRBJ1-5; D is uncertain. Germline V CDR1 and CDR2: MNHNY, SVGAGI (reference sequence). Trimming shortened V by 0 bases and J by 3 bases, and 9 bases separated the two germline ends. This CDR3 has 15 amino acids. In DNA, the CDR3 is TGTGCCAGCAGTTACTCTGAGGGAGTCAATCAGCCCCAGCATTTT. Encoded protein: CASSYSEGVNQPQHF.

Many counts were recorded for this clonotype. The chain joins TRBV6-5 to TRBJ1-1; a weak D match, TRBD1 (5 bases). CDR1 and CDR2 (germline): MNHEY, SVGAGI. V lost 2 bases and J lost 1, with 14 bases in between. The CDR3 covers 16 residues. The CDR3 region has the DNA TGTGCCAGCAGTTACCCCCAGGGCCTGGGGAACACTGAAGCTTTCTTT. As protein: CASSYPQGLGNTEAFF.

V is TRBV5-1 and J is TRBJ1-5, with 7 bases fitting TRBD1. Per germline, CDR1 SGHRS and CDR2 YFSETQ. The CDR3 is 15 residues long. V shed 4 bases and J 3 bases; nucleotides not matched to a gene: 7. The CDR3 nucleotides are TGCGCCAGCAGCGCCGGGGACAGAAACAATCAGCCCCAGCATTTT. The encoded protein is CASSAGDRNNQPQHF.

This clonotype was seen a handful of times. The chain joins TRBV19 to TRBJ1-4, with TRBD1 as a possible D gene (5 bases). In germline, CDR1 is LNHDA, CDR2 SQIVND (reference sequence). The CDR3 loop spans 14 amino acids. V was pared by 5 bases and J by 6 bases, with 13 bases between. This chain's CDR3 is CASSPGPRDEKLFF. CDR3 in DNA: TGTGCCAGTAGTCCGGGACCCCGGGATGAAAAACTGTTTTTT.

There are a few counts of this clonotype. V gene TRBV7-6 combines with J gene TRBJ2-2; no reliable D call. CDR1 and CDR2 (germline): SGHVS, FNYEAQ. V dropped 5 bases and J dropped 2 bases, with 15 bases sitting between them. The CDR3 runs 16 residues. The CDR3 bases are TGTGCCAGCAGCCCTAATTGGGTCCTTAACACCGGGGAGCTGTTTTTT. Translated: CASSPNWVLNTGELFF.

This clonotype was seen only once. The chain links TRBV5-1 to TRBJ2-1; TRBD2 matches at 10 bases. Germline V gene data show CDR1 as SGHRS and CDR2 as YFSETQ. J was trimmed by 4 bases and V by 2 bases; bases with no gene match: 6. The CDR3 length is 16 residues. Here the CDR3 reads CASSFGSSGGYNEQFF. In DNA, the CDR3 is TGCGCCAGCAGCTTTGGTTCTAGCGGGGGTTACAATGAGCAGTTCTTC.

This clonotype was picked up a small number of times. This chain connects TRBV28 to TRBJ2-5, with D perhaps given as TRBD1 or TRBD2 (5 bases each). The ends were cut back, 2 bases at V and 4 bases at J, with 11 bases in the middle. Germline V gene lookup returns CDR1 MDHEN and CDR2 SYDVKM. The CDR3 totals 14 residues. This CDR3 reads CASSLKRGGETQYF. In DNA form, the CDR3 reads TGTGCCAGCAGTTTAAAGAGGGGCGGAGAGACCCAGTACTTC. Full variable domain (rest looked up from reference TRBV28 and TRBJ2-5): DVKVTQSSRYLVKRTGEKVFLECVQDMDHENMFWYRQDPGLGLRLIYFSYDVKMKEKGDIPEGYSVSREKKERFSLILESASTNQTSMYLCASSLKRGGETQYFGPGTRLLVL.

This clonotype was detected only a few times. The V gene is TRBV6-2 or TRBV6-3, the J gene TRBJ2-2; D remains ambiguous. The CDR3 loop spans 13 amino acids. Trimming pared 8 bases from V and 3 bases from J, leaving 10 bases between. CDR1 is MNHEY and CDR2 is SVGEGT in the germline V gene. CDR3 sequence: CASRRSDTGELFF. Here the CDR3 DNA reads TGTGCCAGCCGACGCTCTGACACCGGGGAGCTGTTTTTT.

This clonotype has ten or more counts. The chain couples TRBV3-1 to TRBJ1-5; D call uncertain. The length of the CDR3 is 15 residues. Trimming cost V 4 bases and J 4 bases, with 14 bases left between them. Germline values: CDR1 LGHDT, CDR2 YNNKEL (reference sequence). CDR3 sequence (DNA): TGTGCCAGCAGCCCCGCGTTCGGCGGTAATCAGCCCCAGCATTTT. This translates into CASSPAFGGNQPQHF.

Remarks on this clonotype: Germline is not matched at one junction end, which may reflect a read error. V gene TRBV7-9 combines with J gene TRBJ1-6; a possible D gene is TRBD1 (6 bases). The CDR3 extends over 15 amino acids. The germline CDR1 and CDR2 sequences are SEHNR and FQNEAQ (reference sequence). Here the CDR3 reads CTSSTSQGHNSPLHF. The CDR3 coding sequence is TGTACCAGCAGCACCTCACAGGGCCACAATTCACCCCTCCACTTT.

This clonotype occurred many times. The chain's CDR3 is CASSQGRGHSYNEQFF. The CDR3 bases are TGTGCCAGCAGCCAAGGTAGGGGGCACTCCTACAATGAGCAGTTCTTC. The genes are TRBV3-1 and TRBJ2-1, with TRBD1 matching 7 bases. V lost 1 base, J lost 0 bases, and 3 bases stayed unmatched. Germline V gene lookup returns CDR1 LGHDT and CDR2 YNNKEL (reference sequence). The CDR3 covers 16 residues.

The CDR3 DNA follows: TGCAGCGTCCGGACTAGGGGCGAGCAGTACTTC. This sequence encodes CSVRTRGEQYF. The rearrangement links TRBV29-1 to TRBJ2-7; 7 bases line up with TRBD2. The CDR3 covers 11 residues. Germline-derived CDR1 and CDR2 are SQVTM and ANQGSEA. V was clipped by 6 bases and J by 6 bases; unmatched bases: 5.

Of note for this clonotype: A junction end diverges from the germline sequence, so it may reflect a read error. The chain combines TRBV7-2 with TRBJ2-3, with 8 bases identical to TRBD2. The CDR3 totals 15 residues. CDR1 is SGHTA and CDR2 is FQGNSA in the germline V gene. The CDR3 sequence is CASSLNGRASDRQYF. DNA of the CDR3: TGTGCCAGCAGCTTAAACGGGAGGGCGTCAGATAGGCAGTATTTT.

The J gene is TRBJ2-7, the V gene TRBV11-2; 8 bases fit TRBD1. With V trimmed by 5 bases and J by 5 bases, 5 bases remained unmatched. Germline lookup yields CDR1 SGHAT and CDR2 FQNNGV. The CDR3 consists of 13 residues. Here the CDR3 DNA reads TGTGCCAGCAGCGGGTGGACAGGGAACGAGCAGTACTTC. Translated: CASSGWTGNEQYF.

In the case of this clonotype: Since a much larger clone is just one base distant, this may be a read error. V usage is TRBV20-1 and J usage is TRBJ1-1, with 9 bases fitting TRBD1. The germline V gene encodes CDR1 DFQATT and CDR2 SNEGSKA (reference sequence). The CDR3 is 15 residues long. CDR3 in amino acids: CSTRDGDRVATEAFF. CDR3 in DNA: TGCAGTACTAGAGATGGGGACAGGGTGGCCACTGAAGCTTTCTTT.